These T cell receptor beta chains were read from a single sample in a study of T cells after yellow fever vaccination. TCRdb independently ran MiXCR on the 5' RACE reads; one entry per CDR3 protein. The data contain 120,000 or so distinct CDR3 sequences, roughly 15% of them singletons. The sequencing here drew on CD8+ T cells sorted from PBMCs, taken 5 days after the yellow fever booster vaccination. The source of these receptors is a man aged 18 to 30 who received the YFV17D yellow fever vaccine. Each CDR3 is given with its conserved first and last residue. Each record gives: J gene, D gene, clone size, V gene, CDR3 DNA, CDR3 protein. D genes are given only for firm matches. Size tells how often a clone was seen (once, few, many) or the class of an expanded clone, and some rows leave it out.

>TRBJ2-3|TRBD2|-|TRBV6-2/TRBV6-3
TGTGCCAGCAGTTACGTACTAGCGGCCTACACAGATACGCAGTATTTT
CASSYVLAAYTDTQYF
>TRBJ2-7|TRBD2|few|TRBV5-6
TGTGCCAGCAGCTTCCTTGCGGGGGATGGCTACGAGCAGTACTTC
CASSFLAGDGYEQYF
>TRBJ1-1|-|-|TRBV11-1
TGTGCCAGCAGCTATCTTGGCGCCCACGCTGAAGCTTTCTTT
CASSYLGAHAEAFF
>TRBJ1-3|TRBD1|many|TRBV6-6
TGTGCCAGCAGTCAGGGGGCGGAAGGAAACACCATATATTTT
CASSQGAEGNTIYF
>TRBJ2-1|-|-|TRBV15
TGTGCCACCAGCCCTGGTTGGGGGAATGAGCAGTTCTTC
CATSPGWGNEQFF
>TRBJ2-3|TRBD2|few|TRBV7-9
TGTGCCAGCAGTCTAGCGGGAGATAGCACAGATACGCAGTATTTT
CASSLAGDSTDTQYF
>TRBJ2-7|-|few|TRBV7-2
TGTGCCAGCAGCCGAGCCGGCCAGGGGATTTACGAGCAGTACTTC
CASSRAGQGIYEQYF
>TRBJ1-6|-|-|TRBV15
TGTGCCACCCAAGACGGTCGCGGGTCACCCCTCCACTTT
CATQDGRGSPLHF
>TRBJ1-6|-|-|TRBV7-8
TGTGCCAGCAGCTTAGAGGACTATATACCCCTCCACTTT
CASSLEDYIPLHF
>TRBJ1-1|-|-|TRBV5-1
TGCGCCAGCAGCTTTGGGGCCCCGCTCACTGAAGCTTTCTTT
CASSFGAPLTEAFF
>TRBJ2-1|TRBD1|-|TRBV7-9
TGTGCCAGCAGCACCTGGGACAGGAACAATGAGCAGTTCTTC
CASSTWDRNNEQFF
>TRBJ2-2|TRBD1|many|TRBV10-3
TGTGCCACGCCGACAGGGGCGAACACCGGGGAGCTGTTTTTT
CATPTGANTGELFF
>TRBJ1-2|-|few|TRBV6-2/TRBV6-3
TGTGCCAGCAGTACTTCCGGACAGCCACCCTATGGCTACACCTTC
CASSTSGQPPYGYTF